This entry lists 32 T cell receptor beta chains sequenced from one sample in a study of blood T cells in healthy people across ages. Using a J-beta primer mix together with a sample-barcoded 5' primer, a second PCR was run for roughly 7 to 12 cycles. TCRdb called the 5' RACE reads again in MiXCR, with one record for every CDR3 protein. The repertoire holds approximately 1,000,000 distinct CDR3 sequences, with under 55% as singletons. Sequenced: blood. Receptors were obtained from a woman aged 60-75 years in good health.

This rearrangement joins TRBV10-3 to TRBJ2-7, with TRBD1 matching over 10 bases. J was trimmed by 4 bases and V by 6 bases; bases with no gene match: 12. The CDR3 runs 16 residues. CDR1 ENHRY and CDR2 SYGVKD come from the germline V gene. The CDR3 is CAIRTGTGAQLYEQYF. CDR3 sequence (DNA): TGTGCCATCAGGACCGGGACAGGGGCTCAATTGTACGAGCAGTACTTC.

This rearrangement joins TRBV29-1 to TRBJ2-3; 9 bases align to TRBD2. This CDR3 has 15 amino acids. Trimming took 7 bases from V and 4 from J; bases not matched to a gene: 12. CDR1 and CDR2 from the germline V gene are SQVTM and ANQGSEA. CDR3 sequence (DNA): TGCAGCGCTAACTCCCCGCGGGAGGGCCCAGATACGCAGTATTTT. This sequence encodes CSANSPREGPDTQYF.

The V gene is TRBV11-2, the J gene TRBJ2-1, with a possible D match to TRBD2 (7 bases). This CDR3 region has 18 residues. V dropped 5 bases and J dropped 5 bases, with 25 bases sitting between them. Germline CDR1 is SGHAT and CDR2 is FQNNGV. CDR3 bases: TGTGCCAGCAGCACCCTGGGGGCGGGAGTATCCTGGCACAATGAGCAGTTCTTC. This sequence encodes CASSTLGAGVSWHNEQFF.

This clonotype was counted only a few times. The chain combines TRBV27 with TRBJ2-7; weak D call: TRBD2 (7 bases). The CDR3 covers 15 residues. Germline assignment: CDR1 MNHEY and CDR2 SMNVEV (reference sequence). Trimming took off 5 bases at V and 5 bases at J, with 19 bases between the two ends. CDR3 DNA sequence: TGTGCCAGCAGTCTCGGGGGCGGGAGTAGGGACGAGCAGTACTTC. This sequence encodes CASSLGGGSRDEQYF.

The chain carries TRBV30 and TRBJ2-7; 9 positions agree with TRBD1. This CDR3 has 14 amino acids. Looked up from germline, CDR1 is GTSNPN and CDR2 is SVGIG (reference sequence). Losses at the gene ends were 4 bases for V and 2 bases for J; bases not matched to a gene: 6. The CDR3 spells CAWTVGTGPYEQYF. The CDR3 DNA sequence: TGTGCCTGGACCGTCGGGACAGGGCCCTACGAGCAGTACTTC.

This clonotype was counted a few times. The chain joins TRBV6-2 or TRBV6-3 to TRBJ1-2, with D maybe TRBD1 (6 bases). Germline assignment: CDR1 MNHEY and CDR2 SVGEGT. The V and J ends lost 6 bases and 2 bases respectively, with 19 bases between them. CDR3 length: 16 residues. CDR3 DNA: TGTGCCAGCAGACAACAGGGAGTTGAACAAAACTATGGCTACACCTTC. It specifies CASRQQGVEQNYGYTF.

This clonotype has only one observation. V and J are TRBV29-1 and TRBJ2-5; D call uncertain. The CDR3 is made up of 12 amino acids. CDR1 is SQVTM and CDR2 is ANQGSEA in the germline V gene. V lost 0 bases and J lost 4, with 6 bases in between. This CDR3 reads CSVEEGRETQYF. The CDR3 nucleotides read TGCAGCGTTGAAGAAGGTAGAGAGACCCAGTACTTC.

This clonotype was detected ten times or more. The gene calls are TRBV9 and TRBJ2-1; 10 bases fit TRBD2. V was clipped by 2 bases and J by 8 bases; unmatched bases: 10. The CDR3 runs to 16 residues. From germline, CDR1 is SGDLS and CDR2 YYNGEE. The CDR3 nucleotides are TGTGCCAGCAGCGTCAGCGGGAGGGCCTGGGGATATGAGCAGTTCTTC. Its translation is CASSVSGRAWGYEQFF.

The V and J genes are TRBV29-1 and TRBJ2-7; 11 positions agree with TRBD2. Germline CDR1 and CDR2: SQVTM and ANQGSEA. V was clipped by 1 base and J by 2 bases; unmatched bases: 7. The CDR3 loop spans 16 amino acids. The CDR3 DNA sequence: TGCAGCGTTGAAGGGCTAGCGGGAGGATGGGCCTACGAGCAGTACTTC. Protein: CSVEGLAGGWAYEQYF.

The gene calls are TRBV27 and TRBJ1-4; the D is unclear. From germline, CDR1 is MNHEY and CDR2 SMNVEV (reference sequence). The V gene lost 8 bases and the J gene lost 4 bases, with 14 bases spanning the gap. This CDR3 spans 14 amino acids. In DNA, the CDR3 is TGTGCCAGCCGCAAGGGAGCCCTTAATGAAAAACTGTTTTTT. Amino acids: CASRKGALNEKLFF.

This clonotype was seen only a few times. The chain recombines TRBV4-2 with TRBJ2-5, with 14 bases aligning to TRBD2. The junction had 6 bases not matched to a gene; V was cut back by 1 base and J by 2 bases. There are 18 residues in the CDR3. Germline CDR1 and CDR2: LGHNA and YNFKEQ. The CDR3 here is CASSQGLAGGPHQETQYF. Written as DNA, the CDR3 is TGTGCCAGCAGCCAAGGACTAGCGGGAGGGCCACATCAAGAGACCCAGTACTTC.

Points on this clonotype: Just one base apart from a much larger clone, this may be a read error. CDR3 bases: TGTGCCGGCAGTCCGGGACTAGCGGGTTTAGAGACCCAGTACTTC. Protein product: CAGSPGLAGLETQYF. The rearrangement uses TRBV6-4 and TRBJ2-5; the match to TRBD2 covers 12 bases. Germline lookup yields CDR1 MRHNA and CDR2 SNTAGT. CDR3 length: 15 residues.

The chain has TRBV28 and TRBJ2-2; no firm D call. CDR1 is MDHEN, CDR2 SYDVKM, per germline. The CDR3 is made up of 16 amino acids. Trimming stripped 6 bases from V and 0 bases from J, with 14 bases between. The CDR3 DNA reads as TGTGCCAGCAGGCCCTCGAGTAGGTCGAACACCGGGGAGCTGTTTTTT. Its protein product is CASRPSSRSNTGELFF.

In nucleotides, the CDR3 is TGTGCCAGCAGTGGTCGGGGACTAGCGGGACGCTACGAGCAGTACTTC. Its protein is CASSGRGLAGRYEQYF. The chain has TRBV2 and TRBJ2-5; TRBD2 matches 13 bases. The last part of the DNA fits TRBJ2-7 better; the J call may be wrong. This CDR3 has 16 residues. The V gene's germline CDR1 is SNHLY and CDR2 FYNNEI.

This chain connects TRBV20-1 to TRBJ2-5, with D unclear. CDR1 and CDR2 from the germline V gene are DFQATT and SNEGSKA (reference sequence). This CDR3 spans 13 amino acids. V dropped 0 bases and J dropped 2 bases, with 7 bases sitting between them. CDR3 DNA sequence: TGCAGTGCTAGAGACCTTTATCAAGAGACCCAGTACTTC. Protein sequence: CSARDLYQETQYF.

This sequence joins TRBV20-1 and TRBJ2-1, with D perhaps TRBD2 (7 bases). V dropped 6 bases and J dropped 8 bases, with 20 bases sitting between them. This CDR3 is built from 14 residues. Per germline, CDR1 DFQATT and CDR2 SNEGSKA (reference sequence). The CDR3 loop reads CSADDLAEGDEQFF. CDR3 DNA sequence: TGCAGTGCAGACGACCTAGCGGAGGGGGATGAGCAGTTCTTC.

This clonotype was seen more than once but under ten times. The CDR3 DNA reads TGTGCCAGCAGCACGCAAAGGGGGGGGACAGGGTTCAATGAGCAGTTCTTC. Protein sequence: CASSTQRGGTGFNEQFF. The gene calls are TRBV7-8 and TRBJ2-1, with 9 bases aligning to TRBD1. Germline values: CDR1 SGHVS, CDR2 FQNEAQ. The J segment lost 6 bases and the V segment lost 5 bases, leaving 14 bases of the junction unmatched. CDR3 length: 17 residues.

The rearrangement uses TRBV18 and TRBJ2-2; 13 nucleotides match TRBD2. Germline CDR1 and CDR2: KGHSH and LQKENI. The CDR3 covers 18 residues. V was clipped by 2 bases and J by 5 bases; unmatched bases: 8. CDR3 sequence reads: CASSPGLAGVPLTGELFF. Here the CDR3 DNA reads TGTGCCAGCTCACCAGGACTAGCGGGAGTCCCTTTGACCGGGGAGCTGTTTTTT. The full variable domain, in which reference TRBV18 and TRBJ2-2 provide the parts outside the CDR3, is NAGVMQNPRHLVRRRGQEARLRCSPMKGHSHVYWYRQLPEEGLKFMVYLQKENIIDESGMPKERFSAEFPKEGPSILRIQQVVRGDSAAYFCASSPGLAGVPLTGELFFGEGSRLTVL.

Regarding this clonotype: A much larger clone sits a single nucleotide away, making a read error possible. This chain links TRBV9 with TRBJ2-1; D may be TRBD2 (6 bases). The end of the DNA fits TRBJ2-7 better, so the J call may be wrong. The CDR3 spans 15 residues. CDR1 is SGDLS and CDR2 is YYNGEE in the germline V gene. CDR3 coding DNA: TGTGCCAGCAGCCCCCGGGACTTCATCTACAATGAGCAGTACTTC. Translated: CASSPRDFIYNEQYF.

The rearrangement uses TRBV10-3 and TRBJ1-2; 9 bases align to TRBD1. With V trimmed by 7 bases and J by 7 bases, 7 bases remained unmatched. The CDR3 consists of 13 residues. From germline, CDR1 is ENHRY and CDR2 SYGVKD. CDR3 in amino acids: CAITGTGLGGYTF. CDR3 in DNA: TGTGCCATCACCGGGACAGGGCTGGGTGGCTACACCTTC.

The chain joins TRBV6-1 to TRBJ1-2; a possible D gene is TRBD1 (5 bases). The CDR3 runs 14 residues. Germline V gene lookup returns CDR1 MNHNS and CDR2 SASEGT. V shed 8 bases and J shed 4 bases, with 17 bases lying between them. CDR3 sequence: CASSLAQDPYGYTF. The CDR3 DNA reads TGTGCCAGCTCACTCGCACAGGATCCCTATGGCTACACCTTC.

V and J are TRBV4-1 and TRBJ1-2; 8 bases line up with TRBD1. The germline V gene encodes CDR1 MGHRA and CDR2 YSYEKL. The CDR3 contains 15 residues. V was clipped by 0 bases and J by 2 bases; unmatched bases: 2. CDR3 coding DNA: TGCGCCAGCAGCCAAGATCGGACAGGGAACTATGGCTACACCTTC. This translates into CASSQDRTGNYGYTF.

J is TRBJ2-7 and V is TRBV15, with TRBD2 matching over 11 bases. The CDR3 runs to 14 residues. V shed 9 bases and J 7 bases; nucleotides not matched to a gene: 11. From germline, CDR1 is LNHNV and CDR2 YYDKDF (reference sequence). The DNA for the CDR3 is TGTGCCACTCGTCCTAGCGGGAGGTTCAATGAGCAGTACTTC. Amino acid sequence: CATRPSGRFNEQYF.

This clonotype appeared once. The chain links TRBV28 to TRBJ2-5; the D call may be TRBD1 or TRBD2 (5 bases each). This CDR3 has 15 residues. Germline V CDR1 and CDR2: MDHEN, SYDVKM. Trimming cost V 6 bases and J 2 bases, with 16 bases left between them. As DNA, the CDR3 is TGTGCCAGCAGGACCCTAGGGGAGATGCAAGAGACCCAGTACTTC. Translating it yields CASRTLGEMQETQYF.

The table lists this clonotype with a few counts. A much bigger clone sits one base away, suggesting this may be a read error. The CDR3 reads CASRGVSYEQYF. The CDR3, as DNA: TGTGCCAGCAGGGGAGTTTCCTACGAGCAGTACTTC. V gene TRBV27 combines with J gene TRBJ2-7, with a tentative D call TRBD2 (5 bases). Looked up from germline, CDR1 is MNHEY and CDR2 is SMNVEV (reference sequence). Trimming took 6 bases from V and 1 from J, leaving 7 bases between them. The CDR3 contains 12 residues.

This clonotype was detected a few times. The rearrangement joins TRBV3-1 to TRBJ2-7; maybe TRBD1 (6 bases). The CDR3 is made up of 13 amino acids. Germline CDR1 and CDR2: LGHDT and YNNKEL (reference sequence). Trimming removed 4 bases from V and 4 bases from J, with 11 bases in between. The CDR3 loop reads CASSPGQQYEQYF. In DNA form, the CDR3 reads TGTGCCAGCAGCCCGGGACAACAGTACGAGCAGTACTTC.

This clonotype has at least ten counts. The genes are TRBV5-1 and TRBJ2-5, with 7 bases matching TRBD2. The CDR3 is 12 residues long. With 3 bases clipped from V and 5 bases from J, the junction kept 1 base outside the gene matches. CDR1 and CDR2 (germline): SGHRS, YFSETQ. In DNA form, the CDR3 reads TGCGCCAGCAGCTCTAGCGGCGAGACCCAGTACTTC. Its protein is CASSSSGETQYF.

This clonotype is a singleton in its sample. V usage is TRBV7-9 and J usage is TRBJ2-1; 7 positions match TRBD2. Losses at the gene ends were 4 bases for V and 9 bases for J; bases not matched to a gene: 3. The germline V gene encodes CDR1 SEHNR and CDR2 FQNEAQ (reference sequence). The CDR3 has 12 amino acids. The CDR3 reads CASSWEGFEQFF. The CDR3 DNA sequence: TGTGCCAGCAGCTGGGAGGGCTTTGAGCAGTTCTTC.

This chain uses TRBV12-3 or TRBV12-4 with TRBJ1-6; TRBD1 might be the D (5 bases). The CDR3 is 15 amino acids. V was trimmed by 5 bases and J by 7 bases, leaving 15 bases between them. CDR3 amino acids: CASSPQGPPNSPLHF. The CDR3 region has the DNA TGTGCCAGCAGTCCCCAGGGACCGCCGAATTCACCCCTCCACTTT.

The CDR3 DNA reads TGTGCCAGCAGAAAGCGGACAACCTACGAGCAGTACTTC. This translates into CASRKRTTYEQYF. The chain recombines TRBV2 with TRBJ2-4; either TRBD1 or TRBD2 may fit D (5 bases each). The DNA matches TRBJ2-7 better at its end, which makes the J call doubtful. The length of the CDR3 is 13 residues. In germline, CDR1 is SNHLY, CDR2 FYNNEI.

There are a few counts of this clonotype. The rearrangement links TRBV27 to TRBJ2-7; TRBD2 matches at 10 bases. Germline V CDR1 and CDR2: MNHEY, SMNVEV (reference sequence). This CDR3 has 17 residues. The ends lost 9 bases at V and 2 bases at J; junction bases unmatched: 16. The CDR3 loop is CASPTIPTSGEAYEQYF. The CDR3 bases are TGTGCCAGTCCCACCATCCCTACTAGCGGGGAAGCCTACGAGCAGTACTTC.

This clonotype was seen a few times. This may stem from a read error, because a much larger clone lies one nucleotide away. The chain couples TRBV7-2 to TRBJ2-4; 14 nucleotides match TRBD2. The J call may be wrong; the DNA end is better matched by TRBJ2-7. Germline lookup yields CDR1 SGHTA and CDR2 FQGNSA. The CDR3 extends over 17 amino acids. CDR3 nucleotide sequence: TGTGCCGGCAGCTTAGCAGCCGGGACTAGCGGGAGCTACGAGCAGTACTTC. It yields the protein CAGSLAAGTSGSYEQYF.